The 18 T cell receptor beta chains reported below all come from one sample, sequenced in a study of blood T cell repertoires in COVID-19. TCRdb's table, derived via immunoSEQ multiplex PCR, lists solely in-frame clones and lacks some. This table has more than 300,000 clones, around 91% appearing once. Input material: peripheral blood. These receptors were collected from a woman between 18 and 29 years old who had recovered from COVID-19.

CDR3 in amino acids: CASSSFDRPGANVLTF. CDR3 nucleotide sequence: TGTGCCAGCAGCTCCTTCGACAGGCCTGGGGCCAACGTCCTGACTTTC. The rearrangement joins TRBV7-9 to TRBJ2-6, with a tentative D call TRBD1 (6 bases). V gave up 4 bases and J gave up 2 bases, with 12 bases separating them. In germline, CDR1 is SEHNR, CDR2 FQNEAQ (reference sequence). CDR3 length equals 16 residues.

V usage is TRBV15 and J usage is TRBJ2-1, with D maybe TRBD2 (5 bases). V lost 5 bases to trimming and J lost 2 bases, with 7 bases between them. CDR1 is LNHNV and CDR2 is YYDKDF in the germline V gene (reference sequence). This CDR3 comprises 13 residues. The CDR3 nucleotides read TGTGCCACCAGCGACGGGGCCTACAATGAGCAGTTCTTC. Translating it yields CATSDGAYNEQFF.

This chain links TRBV6-5 with TRBJ1-2; no clear D. This CDR3 region has 14 residues. V shed 6 bases and J shed 4 bases, with 15 bases lying between them. The germline V gene encodes CDR1 MNHEY and CDR2 SVGAGI. CDR3 residues: CASSLALGLYGYTF. DNA for the CDR3: TGTGCCAGCAGCCTGGCCCTCGGACTCTATGGCTACACCTTC.

The rearrangement joins TRBV29-1 to TRBJ2-5; 8 bases align to TRBD2. The CDR3 sequence is 14 residues long. V was pared by 5 bases and J by 1 base, with 6 bases of the junction left unmatched. Germline assignment: CDR1 SQVTM and CDR2 ANQGSEA. In DNA, the CDR3 is TGCAGCGTTTCAGGGCGGGGGGCCCAAGAGACCCAGTACTTC. Translating it yields CSVSGRGAQETQYF.

The chain is built from TRBV7-9 and TRBJ1-1; D possibly corresponds to TRBD1 (6 bases). Germline CDR1 SEHNR, CDR2 FQNEAQ (reference sequence). Trimming removed 4 bases at V and 0 bases at J, with 21 bases between. The CDR3 consists of 18 residues. CDR3 residues: CASSSPWDTLFMNTEAFF. In DNA form, the CDR3 reads TGTGCCAGCAGCTCCCCCTGGGACACCTTATTCATGAACACTGAAGCTTTCTTT.

The CDR3 bases are TGTGCCAGCAGTTACCTCCGAGAGATTGGAGAGACCCAGTACTTC. Its protein is CASSYLREIGETQYF. This chain uses TRBV6-2 or TRBV6-3 with TRBJ2-5; D remains unclear. The CDR3 is 15 amino acids. CDR1 and CDR2 (germline): MNHEY, SVGEGT. Trimming cost V 2 bases and J 4 bases, with 14 bases left between them.

V gene TRBV27 combines with J gene TRBJ2-1; possibly TRBD1 for D (6 bases). The CDR3 covers 15 residues. V lost 4 bases, J lost 1 base, and 11 bases lay in between. Germline CDR1 and CDR2: MNHEY and SMNVEV (reference sequence). DNA for the CDR3: TGTGCCAGCAGTTATTCGACAGGTTCCTACAATGAGCAGTTCTTC. Its protein product is CASSYSTGSYNEQFF.

The CDR3 reads CASSQAAGTRYNEQFF. DNA of the CDR3: TGTGCCAGCAGCCAAGCAGCCGGGACTAGGTACAATGAGCAGTTCTTC. V gene TRBV3-1 (or the pseudogene TRBV3-2) combines with J gene TRBJ2-1; 8 positions agree with TRBD2. The CDR3 loop spans 16 amino acids. Germline trimming cut 1 base from V and 4 bases from J; bases unmatched to any gene: 6. The germline CDR1 and CDR2 sequences are LGHDT and YNNKEL (reference sequence).

V usage is TRBV15 and J usage is TRBJ1-2; D not resolved. Germline CDR1 LNHNV, CDR2 YYDKDF (reference sequence). Trimming stripped 0 bases from V and 5 bases from J, with 7 bases between. This CDR3 spans 13 amino acids. DNA of the CDR3: TGTGCCACCAGCAGAGATGAGGTTTATGGCTACACCTTC. This encodes CATSRDEVYGYTF.

In DNA form, the CDR3 reads TGTGCCAGCAGCCGAGAGTCGGGTAGGAGCGCCCAGCCCCAGCATTTT. This translates into CASSRESGRSAQPQHF. The chain recombines TRBV7-8 with TRBJ1-5; D not resolved. The germline V gene encodes CDR1 SGHVS and CDR2 FQNEAQ. With 5 bases removed from V and 7 bases from J, the gap between germline ends came to 21 bases. CDR3 length: 16 residues.

The genes are TRBV11-2 and TRBJ2-4, with 9 bases that match TRBD2. V trimming: 6 bases; J trimming: 3 bases; junction bases outside the gene matches: 6. The CDR3 is 15 residues long. CDR1 and CDR2 (germline): SGHAT, FQNNGV. This CDR3 reads CASSRSGSDKNIQYF. The CDR3 DNA sequence: TGTGCCAGCAGTCGTAGCGGGAGCGACAAAAACATTCAGTACTTC.

This clone was observed a handful of times. The genes are TRBV4-1 and TRBJ2-7, with TRBD2 matching over 11 bases. This CDR3 has 15 amino acids. CDR1 is MGHRA, CDR2 YSYEKL, per germline. Trimming at V came to 6 bases and at J to 2 bases, leaving 6 bases not matched to a gene. For the CDR3, the DNA is TGCGCCAGCAGTTGGGGACTAGCGGCTACCTACGAGCAGTACGTC. Its translation is CASSWGLAATYEQYV.

As regards this clone: Other nucleotide sequences from this sample produce the same CDR3. The chain has TRBV5-4 and TRBJ2-5; a weak D match, TRBD1 (5 bases). With 2 bases removed from V and 0 bases from J, the gap between germline ends came to 5 bases. The CDR3 runs 13 residues. From germline, CDR1 is SGHNT and CDR2 YYREEE (reference sequence). CDR3 sequence: CASSFRDQETQYF. For the CDR3, the DNA is TGTGCCAGCAGCTTCAGGGACCAAGAGACCCAGTACTTC.

There are a few counts of this clone. This rearrangement joins TRBV19 to TRBJ2-7; 11 bases match TRBD1. Per the germline V gene, CDR1 is LNHDA and CDR2 is SQIVND (reference sequence). With 3 bases clipped from V and 2 bases from J, the junction kept 0 bases outside the gene matches. The CDR3 is 14 residues long. The CDR3 DNA follows: TGTGCCAGTAGTATGGGACAGGGGGCCTACGAGCAGTACGTC. It translates to CASSMGQGAYEQYV.

The chain carries TRBV27 and TRBJ2-2, with D perhaps TRBD1 (5 bases). CDR3 length: 15 residues. The ends were cut back, 5 bases at V and 4 bases at J, with 14 bases in the middle. Germline V lookup: CDR1 MNHEY, CDR2 SMNVEV (reference sequence). The CDR3 coding sequence is TGTGCCAGCAGTCTCCCGTCCGACAGCACCGGGGAGCTGTTTTTT. This encodes CASSLPSDSTGELFF.

J is TRBJ2-1 and V is TRBV27, with D perhaps TRBD1 (6 bases). The V end was cut by 6 bases, the J end by 3 bases, with 21 bases between. The CDR3 runs 17 residues. Per germline, CDR1 MNHEY and CDR2 SMNVEV (reference sequence). CDR3 residues: CASSTHQPGHFYNEQFF. CDR3 bases: TGTGCCAGCAGCACCCACCAACCGGGACATTTCTACAATGAGCAGTTCTTC.

This sequence joins TRBV11-3 and TRBJ2-7; TRBD2 aligns across 7 bases. The DNA end is more similar to TRBJ2-1, so the J call may be wrong. The CDR3 spans 15 residues. From germline, CDR1 is SGHNT and CDR2 YENEEA. The CDR3 protein is CASSRSGIGFYEQFF. CDR3 DNA: TGTGCCAGCAGTCGGAGCGGGATTGGGTTCTATGAGCAGTTCTTC.

For the CDR3, the DNA is TGTGCCAGCAGTTACAGGGGGACCTTTTGGGGGTCCACTGAAGCTTTCTTT. Translation gives CASSYRGTFWGSTEAFF. The genes are TRBV6-2 or TRBV6-3 and TRBJ1-1; TRBD1 might be the D (6 bases). The CDR3 length is 17 residues. Germline V gives CDR1 MNHEY, CDR2 SVGEGT. The V end lost 2 bases, the J end lost 4 bases, and 20 bases lay between the germline ends.